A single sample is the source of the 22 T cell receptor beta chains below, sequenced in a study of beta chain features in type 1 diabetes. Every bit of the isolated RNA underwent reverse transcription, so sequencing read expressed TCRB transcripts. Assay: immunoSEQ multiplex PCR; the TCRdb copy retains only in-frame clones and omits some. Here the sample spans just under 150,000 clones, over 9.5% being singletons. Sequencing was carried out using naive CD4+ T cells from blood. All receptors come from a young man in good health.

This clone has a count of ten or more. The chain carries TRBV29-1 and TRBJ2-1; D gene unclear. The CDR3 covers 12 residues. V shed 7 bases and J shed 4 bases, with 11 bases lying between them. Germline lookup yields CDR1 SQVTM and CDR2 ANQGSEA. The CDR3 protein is CSADKAYNEQFF. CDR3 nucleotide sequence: TGCAGCGCAGACAAGGCGTACAATGAGCAGTTCTTC.

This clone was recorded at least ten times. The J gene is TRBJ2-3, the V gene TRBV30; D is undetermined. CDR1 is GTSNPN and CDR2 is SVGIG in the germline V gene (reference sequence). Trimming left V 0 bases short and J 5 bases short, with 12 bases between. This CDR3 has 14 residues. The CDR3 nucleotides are TGTGCCTGGAGTGTACGGAGAACGGAAGATACGCAGTATTTT. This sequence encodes CAWSVRRTEDTQYF. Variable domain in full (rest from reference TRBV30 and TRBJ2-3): SQTIHQWPATLVQPVGSPLSLECTVEGTSNPNLYWYRQAAGRGLQLLFYSVGIGQISSEVPQNLSASRPQDRQFILSSKKLLLSDSGFYLCAWSVRRTEDTQYFGPGTRLTVL.

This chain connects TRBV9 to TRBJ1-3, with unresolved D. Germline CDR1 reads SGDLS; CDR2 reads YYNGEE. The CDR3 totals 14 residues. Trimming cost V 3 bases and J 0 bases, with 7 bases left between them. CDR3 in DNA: TGTGCCAGCAGCGCAGATTCCTCTGGAAACACCATATATTTT. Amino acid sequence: CASSADSSGNTIYF.

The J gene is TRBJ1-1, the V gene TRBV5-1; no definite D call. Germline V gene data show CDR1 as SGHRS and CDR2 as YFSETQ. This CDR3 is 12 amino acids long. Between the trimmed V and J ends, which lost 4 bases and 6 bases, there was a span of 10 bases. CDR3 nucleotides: TGCGCCAGCAGCATACCAGCGGCTGAAGCTTTCTTT. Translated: CASSIPAAEAFF.

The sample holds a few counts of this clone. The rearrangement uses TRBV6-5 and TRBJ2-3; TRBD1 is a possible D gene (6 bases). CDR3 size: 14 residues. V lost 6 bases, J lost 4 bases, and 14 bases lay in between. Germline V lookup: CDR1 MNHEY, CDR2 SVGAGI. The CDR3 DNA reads TGTGCCAGCAGGGTACAGGGCCTTCCAGATACGCAGTATTTT. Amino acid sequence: CASRVQGLPDTQYF.

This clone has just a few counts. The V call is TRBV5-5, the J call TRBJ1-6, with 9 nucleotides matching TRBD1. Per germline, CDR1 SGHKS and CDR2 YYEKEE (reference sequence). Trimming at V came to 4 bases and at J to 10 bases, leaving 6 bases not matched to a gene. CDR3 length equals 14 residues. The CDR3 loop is CASSQGQGDSPLHF. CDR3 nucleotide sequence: TGTGCCAGCAGCCAGGGACAGGGAGACTCACCCCTCCACTTT.

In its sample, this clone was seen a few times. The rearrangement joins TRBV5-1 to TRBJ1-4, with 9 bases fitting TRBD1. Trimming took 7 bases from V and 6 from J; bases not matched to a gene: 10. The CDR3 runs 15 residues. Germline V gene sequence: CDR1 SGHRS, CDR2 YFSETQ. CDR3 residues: CASWPGQGTYEKLFF. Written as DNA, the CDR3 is TGCGCCAGCTGGCCGGGACAGGGAACGTATGAAAAACTGTTTTTT.

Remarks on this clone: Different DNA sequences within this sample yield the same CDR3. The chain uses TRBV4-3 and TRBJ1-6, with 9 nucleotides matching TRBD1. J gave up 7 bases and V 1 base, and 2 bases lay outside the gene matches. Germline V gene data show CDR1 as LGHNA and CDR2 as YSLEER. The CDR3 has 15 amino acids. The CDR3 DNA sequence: TGCGCCAGCAGCCAAGCGGGGACAGGGAATTCACCCCTCCACTTT. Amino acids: CASSQAGTGNSPLHF.

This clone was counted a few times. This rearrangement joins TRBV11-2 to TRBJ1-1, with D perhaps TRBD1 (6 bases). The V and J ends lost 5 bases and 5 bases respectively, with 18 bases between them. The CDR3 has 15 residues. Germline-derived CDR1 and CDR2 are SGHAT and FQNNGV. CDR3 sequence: CASSTRQRGMTEAFF. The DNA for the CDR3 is TGTGCCAGCAGCACCCGACAGAGGGGGATGACTGAAGCTTTCTTT.

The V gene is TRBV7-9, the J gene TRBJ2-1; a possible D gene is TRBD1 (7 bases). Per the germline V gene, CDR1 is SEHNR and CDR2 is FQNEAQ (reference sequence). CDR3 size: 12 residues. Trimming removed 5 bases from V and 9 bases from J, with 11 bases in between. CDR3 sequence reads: CASSPQGGEQFF. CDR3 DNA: TGTGCCAGCAGCCCTCAGGGGGGTGAGCAGTTCTTC. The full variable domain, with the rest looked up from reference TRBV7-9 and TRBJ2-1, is DTGVSQNPRHKITKRGQNVTFRCDPISEHNRLYWYRQTLGQGPEFLTYFQNEAQLEKSRLLSDRFSAERPKGSFSTLEIQRTEQGDSAMYLCASSPQGGEQFFGPGTRLTVL.

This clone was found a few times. CDR3 in amino acids: CASSYSTQGFNEQYF. CDR3 coding DNA: TGTGCCAGCAGTTACTCGACCCAGGGGTTCAACGAGCAGTACTTC. The chain has TRBV6-5 and TRBJ2-7, with D maybe TRBD1 (6 bases). The ends were cut back, 0 bases at V and 5 bases at J, with 14 bases in the middle. Looked up from germline, CDR1 is MNHEY and CDR2 is SVGAGI. The CDR3 loop spans 15 amino acids.

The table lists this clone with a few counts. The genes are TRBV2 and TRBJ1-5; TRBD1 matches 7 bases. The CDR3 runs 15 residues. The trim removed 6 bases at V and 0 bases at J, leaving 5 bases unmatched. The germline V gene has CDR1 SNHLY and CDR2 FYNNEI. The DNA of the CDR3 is TGTGCCAGCAGGGCGACAGGGTTTAGCAATCAGCCCCAGCATTTT. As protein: CASRATGFSNQPQHF.

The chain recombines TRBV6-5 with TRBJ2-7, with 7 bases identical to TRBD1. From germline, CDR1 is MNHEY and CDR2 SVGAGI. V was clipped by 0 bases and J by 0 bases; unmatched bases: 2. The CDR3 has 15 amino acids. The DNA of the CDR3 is TGTGCCAGCAGTTACTCAGGGACAGTCTCCTACGAGCAGTACTTC. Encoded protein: CASSYSGTVSYEQYF.

CDR3 in amino acids: CASSEKGDRSGNEQYF. CDR3 in DNA: TGTGCCAGCAGTGAAAAGGGGGACAGGTCGGGAAACGAGCAGTACTTC. J is TRBJ2-7 and V is TRBV6-1, with 8 bases matching TRBD1. J lost 5 bases, V lost 2 bases, and 11 bases had no gene match. Germline CDR1 and CDR2: MNHNS and SASEGT. CDR3 length equals 16 residues.

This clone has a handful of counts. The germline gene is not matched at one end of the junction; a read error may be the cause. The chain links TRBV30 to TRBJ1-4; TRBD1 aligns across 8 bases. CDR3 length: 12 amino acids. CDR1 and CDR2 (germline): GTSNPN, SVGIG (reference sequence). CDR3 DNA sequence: TGTGCCTGGAGTACAGGGGGGGGGAACGTGGTTTTT. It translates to CAWSTGGGNVVF.

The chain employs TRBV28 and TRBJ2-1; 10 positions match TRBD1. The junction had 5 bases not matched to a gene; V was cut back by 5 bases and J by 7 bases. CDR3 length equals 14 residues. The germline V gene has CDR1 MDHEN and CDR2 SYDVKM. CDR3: CASSTGQGLNEQFF. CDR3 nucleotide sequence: TGTGCCAGCAGTACGGGACAGGGGTTGAATGAGCAGTTCTTC.

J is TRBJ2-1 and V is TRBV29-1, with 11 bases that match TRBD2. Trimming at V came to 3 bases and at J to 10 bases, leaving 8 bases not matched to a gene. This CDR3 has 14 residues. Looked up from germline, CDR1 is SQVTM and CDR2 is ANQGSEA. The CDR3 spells CSVDEITSGGEQFF. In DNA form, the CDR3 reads TGCAGCGTTGACGAAATTACTAGCGGGGGCGAGCAGTTCTTC.

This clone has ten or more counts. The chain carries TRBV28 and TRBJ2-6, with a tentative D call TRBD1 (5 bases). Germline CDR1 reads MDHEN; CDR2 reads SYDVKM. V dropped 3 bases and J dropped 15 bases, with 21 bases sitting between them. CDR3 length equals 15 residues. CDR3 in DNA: TGTGCCAGCAGTTTTGGGCAGGGATACTTTTCGCGCCTGACTTTC. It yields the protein CASSFGQGYFSRLTF. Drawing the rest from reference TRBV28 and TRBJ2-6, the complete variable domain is DVKVTQSSRYLVKRTGEKVFLECVQDMDHENMFWYRQDPGLGLRLIYFSYDVKMKEKGDIPEGYSVSREKKERFSLILESASTNQTSMYLCASSFGQGYFSRLTFGAGSRLTVL.

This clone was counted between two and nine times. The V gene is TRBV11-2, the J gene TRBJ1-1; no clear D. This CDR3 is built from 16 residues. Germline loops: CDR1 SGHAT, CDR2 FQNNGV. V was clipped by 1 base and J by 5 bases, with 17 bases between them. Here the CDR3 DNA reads TGTGCCAGCAGCTTAGGGCCGACGGCGGCGGGAACTGAAGCTTTCTTT. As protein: CASSLGPTAAGTEAFF. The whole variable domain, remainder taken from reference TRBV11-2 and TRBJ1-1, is EAGVAQSPRYKIIEKRQSVAFWCNPISGHATLYWYQQILGQGPKLLIQFQNNGVVDDSQLPKDRFSAERLKGVDSTLKIQPAKLEDSAVYLCASSLGPTAAGTEAFFGQGTRLTVV.

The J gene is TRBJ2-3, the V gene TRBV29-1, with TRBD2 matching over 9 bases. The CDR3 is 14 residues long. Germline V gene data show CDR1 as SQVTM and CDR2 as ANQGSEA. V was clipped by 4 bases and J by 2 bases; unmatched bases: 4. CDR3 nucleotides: TGCAGCGTTGGACCGGGACTAGCCACAGATACGCAGTATTTT. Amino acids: CSVGPGLATDTQYF.

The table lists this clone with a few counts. This CDR3 is CASSTRQGTYNEQFF. As DNA, the CDR3 is TGTGCCAGCAGCACTCGACAGGGGACCTACAATGAGCAGTTCTTC. The J gene is TRBJ2-1, the V gene TRBV11-3; 8 nucleotides align to TRBD1. The V segment lost 5 bases and the J segment 2 bases; nucleotides outside the gene matches: 5. The CDR3 totals 15 residues. CDR1 and CDR2 (germline): SGHNT, YENEEA.

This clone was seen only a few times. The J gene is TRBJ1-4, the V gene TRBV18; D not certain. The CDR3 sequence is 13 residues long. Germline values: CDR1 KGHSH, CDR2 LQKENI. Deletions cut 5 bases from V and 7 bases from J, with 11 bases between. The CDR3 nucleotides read TGTGCCAGCTCAAGAGGTGCCGGTGAAAAACTGTTTTTT. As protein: CASSRGAGEKLFF.